What follows are 6 T cell receptor beta chains derived from one specimen sequenced in a study of T cell changes during pregnancy in multiple sclerosis (dated by TCRdb to the late 2010s). The library was built by means of the immunoSEQ multiplex PCR assay. TCRdb limited this immuneACCESS table to in-frame rearrangements with V and J called. A share of clones is missing; checked studies link under half to unresolved V genes, and the rest is unexplained. This sample has approximately 87,000 clones in its table, and around nine tenths of those were observed once. The top ten clones comprise 0.45% to 0.6% of the sample. The sample consisted of CD4+ T cells from peripheral blood mononuclear cells, taken in the second trimester of pregnancy. The receptors were gathered from a female donor with multiple sclerosis, enrolled in a pregnancy study.

V is TRBV10-3 and J is TRBJ2-3, with TRBD2 matching 12 bases. V trimming: 0 bases; J trimming: 1 base; junction bases outside the gene matches: 2. Germline V lookup: CDR1 ENHRY, CDR2 SYGVKD. The CDR3 is made up of 17 amino acids. The CDR3 coding sequence is TGTGCCATCAGTGAGTCGACTAGCGGGGGCCGCACAGATACGCAGTATTTT. Translating gives CAISESTSGGRTDTQYF.

The chain carries TRBV5-1 and TRBJ2-5; 9 bases map to TRBD2. In germline, CDR1 is SGHRS, CDR2 YFSETQ. V lost 5 bases, J lost 1 base, and 9 bases stayed unmatched. The CDR3 length is 16 residues. The CDR3 sequence is CASRVTGLAPQETQYF. The CDR3 region has the DNA TGCGCCAGCAGGGTCACGGGACTAGCTCCCCAAGAGACCCAGTACTTC.

CDR3 sequence reads: CASSPNPGGAGELFF. Written as DNA, the CDR3 is TGTGCCAGCAGCCCAAACCCTGGCGGGGCCGGGGAGCTGTTTTTT. The chain couples TRBV2 to TRBJ2-2; a weak D match, TRBD2 (6 bases). The CDR3 extends over 15 amino acids. Trimming left V 6 bases short and J 6 bases short, with 17 bases between. Germline values: CDR1 SNHLY, CDR2 FYNNEI.

V gene TRBV9 combines with J gene TRBJ2-2; TRBD1 aligns across 10 bases. The V gene's germline CDR1 is SGDLS and CDR2 YYNGEE. Trimming cost V 3 bases and J 6 bases; bases outside gene matches: 11. There are 17 residues in the CDR3. The CDR3 region is CASSGFRDRGKSGELFF. Written as DNA, the CDR3 is TGTGCCAGCAGCGGATTCCGGGACAGGGGTAAATCCGGGGAGCTGTTTTTT.

This sequence joins TRBV7-3 and TRBJ2-1; 11 bases fit TRBD2. Germline lookup yields CDR1 SGHTA and CDR2 FQGTGA. V trimming: 4 bases; J trimming: 5 bases; junction bases outside the gene matches: 1. The CDR3 contains 14 residues. CDR3 protein: CASSSGLADNEQFF. As DNA, the CDR3 is TGTGCCAGCAGCTCGGGACTAGCGGACAATGAGCAGTTCTTC. The full variable domain, with the rest looked up from reference TRBV7-3 and TRBJ2-1, is GAGVSQTPSNKVTEKGKYVELRCDPISGHTALYWYRQSLGQGPEFLIYFQGTGAADDSGLPNDRFFAVRPEGSVSTLKIQRTERGDSAVYLCASSSGLADNEQFFGPGTRLTVL.

This rearrangement joins TRBV10-3 to TRBJ2-7; 9 nucleotides agree with TRBD2. Germline CDR1 reads ENHRY; CDR2 reads SYGVKD. Losses at the gene ends were 10 bases for V and 3 bases for J; bases not matched to a gene: 10. The CDR3 has 14 amino acids. The CDR3 spells CATRPAGGRYEQYF. The CDR3 DNA reads as TGTGCCACTAGGCCGGCGGGGGGGCGCTACGAGCAGTACTTC.